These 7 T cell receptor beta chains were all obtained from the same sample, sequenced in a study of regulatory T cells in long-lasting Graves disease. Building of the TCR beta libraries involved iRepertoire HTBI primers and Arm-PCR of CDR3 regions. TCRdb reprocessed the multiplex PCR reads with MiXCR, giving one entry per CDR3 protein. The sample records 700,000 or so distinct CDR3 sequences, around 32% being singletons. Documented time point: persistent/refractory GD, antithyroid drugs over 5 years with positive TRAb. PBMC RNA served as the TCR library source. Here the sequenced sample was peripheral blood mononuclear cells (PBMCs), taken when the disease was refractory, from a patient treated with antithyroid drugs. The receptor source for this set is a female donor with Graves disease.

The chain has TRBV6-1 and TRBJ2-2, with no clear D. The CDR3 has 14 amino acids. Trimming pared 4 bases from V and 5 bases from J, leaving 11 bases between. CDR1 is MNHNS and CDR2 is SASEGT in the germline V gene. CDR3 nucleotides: TGTGCCAGCAGTGTGGGTACAGTGACCGGGGAGCTGTTTTTT. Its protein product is CASSVGTVTGELFF.

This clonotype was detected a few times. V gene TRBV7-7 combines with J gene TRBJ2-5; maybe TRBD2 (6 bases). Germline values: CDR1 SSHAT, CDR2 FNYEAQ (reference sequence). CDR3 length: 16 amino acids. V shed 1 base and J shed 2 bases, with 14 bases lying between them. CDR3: CASSLGGSGIQETQYF. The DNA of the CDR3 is TGTGCCAGCAGCTTAGGTGGTAGCGGCATACAAGAGACCCAGTACTTC.

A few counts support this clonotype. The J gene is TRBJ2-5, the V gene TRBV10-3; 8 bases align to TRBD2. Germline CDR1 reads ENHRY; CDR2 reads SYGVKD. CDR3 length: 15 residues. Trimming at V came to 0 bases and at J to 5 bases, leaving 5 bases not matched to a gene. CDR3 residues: CAISESTSARETQYF. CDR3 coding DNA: TGTGCCATCAGTGAGTCGACTAGCGCCCGGGAGACCCAGTACTTC.

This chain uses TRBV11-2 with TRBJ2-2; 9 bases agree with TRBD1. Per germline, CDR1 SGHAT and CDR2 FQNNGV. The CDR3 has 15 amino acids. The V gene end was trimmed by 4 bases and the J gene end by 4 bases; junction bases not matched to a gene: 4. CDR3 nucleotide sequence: TGTGCCAGCAGCTCTGGACAGGGGAGCACCGGGGAGCTGTTTTTT. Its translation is CASSSGQGSTGELFF. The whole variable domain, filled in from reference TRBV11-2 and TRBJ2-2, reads EAGVAQSPRYKIIEKRQSVAFWCNPISGHATLYWYQQILGQGPKLLIQFQNNGVVDDSQLPKDRFSAERLKGVDSTLKIQPAKLEDSAVYLCASSSGQGSTGELFFGEGSRLTVL.

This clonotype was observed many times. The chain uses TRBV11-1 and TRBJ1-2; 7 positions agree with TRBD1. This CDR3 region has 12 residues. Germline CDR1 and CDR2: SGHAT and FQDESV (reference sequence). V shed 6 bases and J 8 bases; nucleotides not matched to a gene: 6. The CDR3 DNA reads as TGTGCCAGCAGTTCAGGGGGAAGAGGCTACACCTTC. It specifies CASSSGGRGYTF.

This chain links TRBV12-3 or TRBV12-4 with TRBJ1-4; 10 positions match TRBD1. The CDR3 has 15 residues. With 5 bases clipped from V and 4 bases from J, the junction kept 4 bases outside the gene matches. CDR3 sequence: CASSMTGGGNEKLFF. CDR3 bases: TGTGCCAGCAGTATGACAGGGGGCGGTAATGAAAAACTGTTTTTT.

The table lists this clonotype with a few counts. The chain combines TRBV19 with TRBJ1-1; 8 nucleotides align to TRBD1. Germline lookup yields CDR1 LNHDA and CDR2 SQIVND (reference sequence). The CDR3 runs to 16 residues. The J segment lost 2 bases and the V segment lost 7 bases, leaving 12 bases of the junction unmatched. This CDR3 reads CASTSRTGYLNTEAFF. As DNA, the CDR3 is TGTGCCAGTACATCCCGGACAGGGTACCTAAACACTGAAGCTTTCTTT.